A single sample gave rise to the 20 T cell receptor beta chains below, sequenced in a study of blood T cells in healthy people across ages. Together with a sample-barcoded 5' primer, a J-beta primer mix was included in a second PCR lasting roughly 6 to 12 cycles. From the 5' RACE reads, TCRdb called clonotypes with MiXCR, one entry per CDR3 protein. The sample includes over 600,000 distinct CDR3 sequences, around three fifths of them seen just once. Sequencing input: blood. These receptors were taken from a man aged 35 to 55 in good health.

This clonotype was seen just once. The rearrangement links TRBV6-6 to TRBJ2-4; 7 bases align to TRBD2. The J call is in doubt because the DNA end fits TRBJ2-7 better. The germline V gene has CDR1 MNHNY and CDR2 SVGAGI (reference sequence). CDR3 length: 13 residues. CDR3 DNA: TGTGCCAGCAACCCCGTCGGGGGGTACGAGCAGTACTTC. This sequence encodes CASNPVGGYEQYF.

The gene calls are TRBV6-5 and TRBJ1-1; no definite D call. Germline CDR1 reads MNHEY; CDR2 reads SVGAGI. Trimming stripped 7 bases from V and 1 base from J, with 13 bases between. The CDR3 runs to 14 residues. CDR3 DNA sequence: TGTGCCAGCACCCCCGACTATTGGAACACTGAAGCTTTCTTT. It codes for CASTPDYWNTEAFF.

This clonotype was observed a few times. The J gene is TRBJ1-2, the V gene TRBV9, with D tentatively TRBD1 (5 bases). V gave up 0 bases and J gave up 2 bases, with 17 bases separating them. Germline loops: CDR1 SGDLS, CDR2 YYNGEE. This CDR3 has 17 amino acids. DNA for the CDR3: TGTGCCAGCAGCGTAGTCAGATCGTCCAGGGAGAACTATGGCTACACCTTC. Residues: CASSVVRSSRENYGYTF.

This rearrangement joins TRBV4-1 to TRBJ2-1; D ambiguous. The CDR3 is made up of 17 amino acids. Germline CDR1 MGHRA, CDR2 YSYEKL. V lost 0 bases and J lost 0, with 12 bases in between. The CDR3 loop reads CASSQDTTASSYNEQFF. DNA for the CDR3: TGCGCCAGCAGCCAAGATACCACTGCCAGCTCCTACAATGAGCAGTTCTTC.

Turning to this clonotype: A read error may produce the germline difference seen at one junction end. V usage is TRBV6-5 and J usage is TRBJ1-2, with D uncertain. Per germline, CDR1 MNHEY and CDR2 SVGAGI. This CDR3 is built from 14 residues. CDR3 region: CAGRYGSGYGGYTF. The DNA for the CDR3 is TGTGCCGGCAGATACGGGTCGGGTTATGGGGGCTACACCTTC.

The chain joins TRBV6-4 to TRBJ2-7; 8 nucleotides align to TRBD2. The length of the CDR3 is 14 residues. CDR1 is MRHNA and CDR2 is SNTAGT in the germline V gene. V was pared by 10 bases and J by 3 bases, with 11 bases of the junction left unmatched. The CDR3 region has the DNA TGTGCCAACAAACCGGGACTAGTACGCTACGAGCAGTACTTC. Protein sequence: CANKPGLVRYEQYF.

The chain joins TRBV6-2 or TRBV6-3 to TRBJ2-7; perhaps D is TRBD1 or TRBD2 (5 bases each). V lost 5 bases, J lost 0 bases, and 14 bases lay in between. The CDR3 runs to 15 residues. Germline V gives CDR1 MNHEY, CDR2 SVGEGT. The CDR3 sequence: CASSTITGLSYEQYF. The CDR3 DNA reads TGTGCCAGCAGTACAATAACGGGGCTCTCCTACGAGCAGTACTTC.

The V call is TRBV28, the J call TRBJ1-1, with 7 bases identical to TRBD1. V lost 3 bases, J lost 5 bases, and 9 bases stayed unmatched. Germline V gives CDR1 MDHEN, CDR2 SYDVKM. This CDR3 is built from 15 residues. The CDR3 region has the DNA TGTGCCAGCAGTTTTCAGACGAGGGGGCTGACTGAAGCTTTCTTT. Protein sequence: CASSFQTRGLTEAFF.

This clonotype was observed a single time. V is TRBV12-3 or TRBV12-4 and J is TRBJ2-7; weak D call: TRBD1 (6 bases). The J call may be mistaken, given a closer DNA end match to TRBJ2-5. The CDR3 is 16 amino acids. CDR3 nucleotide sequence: TGTGCCAGCAGCCGGAGAGGGACAATAGTAGAAGAGACCCAGTACTTC. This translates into CASSRRGTIVEETQYF.

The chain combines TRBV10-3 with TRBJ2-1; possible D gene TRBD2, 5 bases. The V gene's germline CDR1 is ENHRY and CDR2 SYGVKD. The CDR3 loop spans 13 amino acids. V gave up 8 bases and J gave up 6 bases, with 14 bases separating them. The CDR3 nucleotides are TGTGCCATCTGGGTGAAGCGGAGCAATGAGCAGTTCTTC. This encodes CAIWVKRSNEQFF.

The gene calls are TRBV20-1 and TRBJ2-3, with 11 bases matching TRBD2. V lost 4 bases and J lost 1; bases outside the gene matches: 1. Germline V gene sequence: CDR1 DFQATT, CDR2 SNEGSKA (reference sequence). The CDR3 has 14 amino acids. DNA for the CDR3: TGCAGTGCTACGACTAGCGGGGGCACAGATACGCAGTATTTT. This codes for CSATTSGGTDTQYF.

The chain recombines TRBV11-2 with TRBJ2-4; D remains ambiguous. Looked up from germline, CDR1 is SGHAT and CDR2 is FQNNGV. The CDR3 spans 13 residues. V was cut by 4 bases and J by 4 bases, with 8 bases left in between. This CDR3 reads CASSWDMKNIQYF. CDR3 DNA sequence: TGTGCCAGCAGCTGGGATATGAAAAACATTCAGTACTTC.

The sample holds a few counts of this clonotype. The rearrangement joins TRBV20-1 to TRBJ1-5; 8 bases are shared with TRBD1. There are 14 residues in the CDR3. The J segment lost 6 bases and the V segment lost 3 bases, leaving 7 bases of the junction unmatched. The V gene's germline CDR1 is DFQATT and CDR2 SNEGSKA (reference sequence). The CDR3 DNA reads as TGCAGTGCTAGTCCACAGGGGGTCCGTCAGCCCCAGCATTTT. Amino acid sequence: CSASPQGVRQPQHF.

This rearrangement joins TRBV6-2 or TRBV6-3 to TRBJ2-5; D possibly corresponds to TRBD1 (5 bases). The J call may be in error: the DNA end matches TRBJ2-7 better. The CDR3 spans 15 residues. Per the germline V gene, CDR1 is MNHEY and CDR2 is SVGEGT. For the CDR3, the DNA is TGTGCCAGCAGTTACTCGAGACAGATTACCTACGAGCAGTACTTC. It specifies CASSYSRQITYEQYF.

The CDR3 is CASSQQRVGEQFF. Written as DNA, the CDR3 is TGTGCCAGCAGCCAACAGAGGGTCGGTGAGCAGTTCTTC. The chain couples TRBV7-2 to TRBJ2-1; tentatively, D is TRBD2 (5 bases). Trimming pared 5 bases from V and 9 bases from J, leaving 14 bases between. Germline CDR1 and CDR2: SGHTA and FQGNSA. The CDR3 sequence is 13 residues long.

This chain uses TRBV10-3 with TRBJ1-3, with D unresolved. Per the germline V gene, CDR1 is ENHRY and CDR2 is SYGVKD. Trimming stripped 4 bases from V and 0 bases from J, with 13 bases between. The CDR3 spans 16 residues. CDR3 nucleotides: TGTGCCATCAGTGCGGGAGGCCCGGACTCTGGAAACACCATATATTTT. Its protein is CAISAGGPDSGNTIYF.

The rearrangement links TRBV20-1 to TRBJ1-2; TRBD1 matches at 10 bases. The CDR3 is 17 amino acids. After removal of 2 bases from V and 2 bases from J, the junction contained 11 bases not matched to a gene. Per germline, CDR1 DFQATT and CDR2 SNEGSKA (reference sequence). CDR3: CSARKETGGHVNYGYTF. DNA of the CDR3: TGCAGTGCTAGAAAAGAGACAGGGGGCCACGTAAACTATGGCTACACCTTC.

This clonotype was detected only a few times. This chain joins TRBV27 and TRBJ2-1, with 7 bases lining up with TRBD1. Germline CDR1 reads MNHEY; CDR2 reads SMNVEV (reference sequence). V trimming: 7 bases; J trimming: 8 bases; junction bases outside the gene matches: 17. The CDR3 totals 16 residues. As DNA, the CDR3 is TGTGCCAGCATCCTAATACACCGACAGGGTAGGGATGAGCAGTTCTTC. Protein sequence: CASILIHRQGRDEQFF.

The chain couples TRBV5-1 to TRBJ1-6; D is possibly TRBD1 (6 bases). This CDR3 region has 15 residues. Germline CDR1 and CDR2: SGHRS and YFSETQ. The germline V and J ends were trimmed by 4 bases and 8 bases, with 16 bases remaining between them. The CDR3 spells CASSPTQGWDSPLHF. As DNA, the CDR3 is TGCGCCAGCAGCCCGACCCAGGGGTGGGATTCACCCCTCCACTTT.

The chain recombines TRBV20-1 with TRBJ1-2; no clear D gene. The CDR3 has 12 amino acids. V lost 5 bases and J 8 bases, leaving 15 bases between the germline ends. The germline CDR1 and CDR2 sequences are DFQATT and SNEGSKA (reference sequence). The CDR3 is CSARPGPRGYTF. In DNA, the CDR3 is TGCAGTGCTCGACCGGGCCCCCGAGGCTACACCTTC.